This T cell receptor (beta chain) was retrieved from a study of T cell responses to AZD1222 COVID-19 vaccine (dated by TCRdb to the early 2020s). Context from the whole study: TCR sequencing was performed for some 250 trial participants, of whom about 200 were given two doses of AZD1222 and about 25 were given two doses of MenACWY control vaccine. Trial participants were enrolled by age into subgroups of 18-55, 56-69 and 70-plus years, and roughly 160, 29 and 62 TCR-sequenced participants, respectively, were included in these subgroups.

The CDR3 regions of human TCRbeta chains were subjected to immunosequencing. In the authors' own workflow: Repertoire TCRs were checked for matches against a reference library of SARS-CoV-2-specific TCRs that had been generated using the MIRA antigen-specificity platform. Breadth was defined as the fraction of unique TCRs that were SARS-CoV-2-associated, and depth was defined as the fraction of total T cells that were SARS-CoV-2-associated. Using the MIRA data, each spike-specific TCR was mapped to the spike region that the TCR reacts to and placed in a CD4 or CD8 class. Log10-transformed breadth and depth values were compared by one-way ANOVA with Sidak's multiple comparisons tests. This is the immuneACCESS table as TCRdb keeps it, with only in-frame sequences that have V and J called. A part of the clones is gone; compared with another copy, unresolved V genes explain less than half, and the rest is unexplained. The DNA gave D and trimming, while V, J and clone size come from that table. In this sample the table shows around 150,000 clones, about 90% of which occur a single time. Approximately 0.98% of the sample goes to the ten largest clones.

Results and caveats for the whole study, not just this receptor: Most participants were white British and females outnumbered males, and the authors suggested that clonal diversity may have been underestimated. After two AZD1222 doses, both the breadth and the depth of spike-specific TCRs were significantly higher than at day 0 and than in MenACWY recipients. Conclusions about previously exposed vaccinees are limited because only five to seven AZD1222 recipients were SARS-CoV-2 seropositive at baseline. Reportedly, close to half of the unique spike-specific TCRs recognized epitopes lying outside the regions that are mutated in the B.1.351 and B.1.1.7 variants. The 56-69-year group was small, and its depth increase did not reach significance, likely because of low power. The vaccine-associated CD4 TCRs covered the entire spike protein, and the dominant responses fell in regions 160-218 and 743-854. No day 14 peak-response samples were available, so repertoires were characterized only after the peak T cell response.

Regarding this clone: It lacks a known antigen. Base quality data are lacking; no much larger clone is found one base away.

The meaning of the sample's time point label: about 28 days (+/-7) after the second vaccine dose. AZD1222 recipients given second doses at about 4 weeks or at about 12 weeks were pooled, since spike-specific TCR depth and breadth were not found to differ between the two schedules. Vaccinee samples came from UK trials COV001 and COV002, including a single-blind randomized controlled phase 2/3 trial of AZD1222 (ChAdOx1 nCoV-19) in healthy adults. Trial participant PBMC samples were collected at day 0 and day 28 after the second dose for TCRbeta chain sequencing. The CDR3 goes from the cysteine to the phenylalanine over 14 residues. Just CDR3 DNA is preserved here, 42 bases in frame from base 1. The germline V gene (reference sequence) supplies CDR1 DFQATT and CDR2 SNEGSKA. V is cut back by 3 bases and J by 7 bases, with 7 bases in the junction unmatched.

The source is an adult who received the AZD1222 COVID-19 vaccine. Sequences were derived from peripheral blood, sampled 28 days after the second AZD1222 dose. The rearrangement combines TRBV20-1 with TRBJ2-1, with 9 bases in between that match TRBD2. The CDR3 reads as follows: CSASNSGGWNEQFF. The sequence in DNA is TGCAGTGCTAGTAATAGCGGGGGATGGAATGAGCAGTTCTTC.